This T cell receptor beta chain derives from a study of shared T cell receptors in the human thymus. Only in-frame clones appear in the TCRdb table, and some are missing; sequencing was by immunoSEQ multiplex PCR. The sample yields some 640,000 clones, 80% to 90% seen once. CDR1 SGHVS and CDR2 FQNEAQ come from the germline V gene. The CDR3 extends over 14 amino acids. Trimming pared 5 bases from V and 4 bases from J, leaving 15 bases between. The same data also went into a second study, on human thymus T cells. That work states: It was healthy Finnish infants having corrective surgery for congenital heart defects who were the donors. Resections from corrective heart surgery provided thymus tissue. Thymic and blood repertoires seemed to show skewed V and J gene use. Highly overlapping thymic repertoires among unrelated individuals were reported in related research.

The sample was thymocytes. The rearrangement joins TRBV7-8 to TRBJ2-7; tentative D call: TRBD1 (5 bases). The origin of this receptor is a boy under two years old with a congenital heart defect. The CDR3 sequence is CASSPRQISYEQYF. In DNA form, the CDR3 reads TGTGCCAGCAGCCCTCGACAGATTTCTTACGAGCAGTACTTC.